Given below is one T cell receptor beta chain in context. Measured with immunoSEQ multiplex PCR; TCRdb has only the in-frame clones, and not every one. The profile covers 79,000 or so clones, with approximately 96% appearing a single time and roughly 0.34% taken by the ten largest. The sample originates from a study of technical replicates of blood from several donors. The V segment lost 0 bases and the J segment 8 bases; nucleotides outside the gene matches: 13. This CDR3 has 18 amino acids. Germline V gene sequence: CDR1 SGHNT, CDR2 YYREEE (reference sequence). The sequencing sample was made of T cells isolated from PBMCs. This sequence originates from a human donor in good health. The V call is TRBV5-4, the J call TRBJ2-1; 11 bases match TRBD2. The CDR3 bases are TGTGCCAGCAGCTTGGAGGGAATACTAGCGGGAGTGGGGGATGAGCAGTTCTTC. Protein sequence: CASSLEGILAGVGDEQFF.